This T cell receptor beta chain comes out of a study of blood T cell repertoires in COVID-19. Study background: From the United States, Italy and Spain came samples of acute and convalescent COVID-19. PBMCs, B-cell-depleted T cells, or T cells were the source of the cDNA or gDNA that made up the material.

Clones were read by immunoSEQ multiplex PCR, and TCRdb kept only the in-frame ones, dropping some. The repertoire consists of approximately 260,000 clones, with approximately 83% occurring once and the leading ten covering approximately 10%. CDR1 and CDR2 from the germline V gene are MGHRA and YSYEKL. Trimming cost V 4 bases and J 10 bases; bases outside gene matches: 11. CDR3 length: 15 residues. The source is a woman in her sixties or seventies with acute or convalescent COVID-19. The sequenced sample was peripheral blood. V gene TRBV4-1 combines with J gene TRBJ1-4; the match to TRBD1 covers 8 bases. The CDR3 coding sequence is TGCGCCAGCAGCCGGACGGACAGGGCTGTGGGAAAACTGTTTTTT. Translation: CASSRTDRAVGKLFF.